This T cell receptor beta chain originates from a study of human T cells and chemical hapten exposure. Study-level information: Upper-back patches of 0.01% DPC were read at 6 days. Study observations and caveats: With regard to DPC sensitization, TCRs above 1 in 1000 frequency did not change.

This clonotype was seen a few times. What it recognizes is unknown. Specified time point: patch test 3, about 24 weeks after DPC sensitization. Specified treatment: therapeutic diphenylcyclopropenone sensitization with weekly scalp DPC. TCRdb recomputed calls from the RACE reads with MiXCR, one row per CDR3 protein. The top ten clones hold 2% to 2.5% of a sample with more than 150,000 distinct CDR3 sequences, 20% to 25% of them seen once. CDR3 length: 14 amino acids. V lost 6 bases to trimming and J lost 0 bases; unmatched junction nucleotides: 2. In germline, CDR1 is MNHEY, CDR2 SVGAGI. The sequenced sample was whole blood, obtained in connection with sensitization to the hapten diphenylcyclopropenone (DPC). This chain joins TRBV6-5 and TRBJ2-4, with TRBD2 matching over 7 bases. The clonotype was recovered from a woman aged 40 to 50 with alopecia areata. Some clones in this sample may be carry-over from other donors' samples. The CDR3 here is CASRVAGAKNIQYF. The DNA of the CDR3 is TGTGCCAGCAGGGTAGCGGGAGCCAAAAACATTCAGTACTTC.